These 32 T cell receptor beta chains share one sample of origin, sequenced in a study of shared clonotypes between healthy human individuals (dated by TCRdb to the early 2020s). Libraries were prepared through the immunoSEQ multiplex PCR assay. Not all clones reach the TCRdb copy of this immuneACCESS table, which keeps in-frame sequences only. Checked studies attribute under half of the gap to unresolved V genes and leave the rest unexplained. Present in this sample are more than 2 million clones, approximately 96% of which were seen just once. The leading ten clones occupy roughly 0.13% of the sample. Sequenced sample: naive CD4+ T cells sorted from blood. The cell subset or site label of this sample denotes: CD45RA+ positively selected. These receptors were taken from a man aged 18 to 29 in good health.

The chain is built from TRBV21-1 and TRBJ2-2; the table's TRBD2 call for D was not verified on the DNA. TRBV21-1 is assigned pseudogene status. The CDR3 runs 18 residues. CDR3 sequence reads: CASSKVLADLEGPGELFF. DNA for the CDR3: TGTGCCAGCAGCAAAGTTCTGGCGGACCTGGAGGGCCCCGGGGAGCTGTTTTTT.

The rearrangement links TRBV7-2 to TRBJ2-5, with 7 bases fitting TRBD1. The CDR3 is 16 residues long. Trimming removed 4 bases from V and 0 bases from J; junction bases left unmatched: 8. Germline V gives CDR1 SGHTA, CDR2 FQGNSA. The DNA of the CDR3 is TGTGCCAGCAGCTCGATGGGGACAGCGTACCAAGAGACCCAGTACTTC. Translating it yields CASSSMGTAYQETQYF.

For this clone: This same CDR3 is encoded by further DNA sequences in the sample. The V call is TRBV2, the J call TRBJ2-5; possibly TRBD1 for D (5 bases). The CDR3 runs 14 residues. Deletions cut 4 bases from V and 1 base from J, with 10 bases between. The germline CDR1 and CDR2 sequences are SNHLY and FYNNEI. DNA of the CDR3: TGTGCCAGCAGTGTCGACAGAGCCCAAGAGACCCAGTACTTC. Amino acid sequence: CASSVDRAQETQYF.

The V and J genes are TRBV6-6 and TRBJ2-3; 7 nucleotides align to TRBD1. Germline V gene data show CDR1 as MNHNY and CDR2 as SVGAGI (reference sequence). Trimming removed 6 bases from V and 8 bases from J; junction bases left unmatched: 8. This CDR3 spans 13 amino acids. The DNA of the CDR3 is TGTGCCAGCAGAGACACAGGGGAAGGTACGCAGTATTTT. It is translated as CASRDTGEGTQYF.

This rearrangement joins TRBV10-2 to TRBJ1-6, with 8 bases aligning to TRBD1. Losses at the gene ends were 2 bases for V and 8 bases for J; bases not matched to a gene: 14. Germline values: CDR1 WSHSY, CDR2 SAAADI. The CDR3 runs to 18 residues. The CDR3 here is CASSEVWDRLVRDSPLHF. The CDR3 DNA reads TGCGCCAGCAGTGAGGTGTGGGACAGGCTCGTAAGGGATTCACCCCTCCACTTT.

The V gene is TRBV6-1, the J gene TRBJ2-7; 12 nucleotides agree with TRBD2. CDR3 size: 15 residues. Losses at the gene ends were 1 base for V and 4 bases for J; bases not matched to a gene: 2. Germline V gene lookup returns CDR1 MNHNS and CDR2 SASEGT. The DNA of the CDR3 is TGTGCCAGCAGTGAAGGGACTAGCGGGAAATACGAGCAGTACTTC. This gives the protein CASSEGTSGKYEQYF.

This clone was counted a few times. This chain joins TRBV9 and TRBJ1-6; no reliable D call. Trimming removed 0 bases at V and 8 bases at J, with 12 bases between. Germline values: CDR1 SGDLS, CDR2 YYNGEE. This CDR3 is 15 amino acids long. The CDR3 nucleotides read TGTGCCAGCAGCGTAGAGTCCTTTGGGGATTCACCCCTCCACTTT. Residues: CASSVESFGDSPLHF.

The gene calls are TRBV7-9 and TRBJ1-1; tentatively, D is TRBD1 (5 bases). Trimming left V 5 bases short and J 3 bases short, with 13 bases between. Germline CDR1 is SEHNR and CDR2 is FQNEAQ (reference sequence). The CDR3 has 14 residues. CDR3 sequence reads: CASSRGATDTEAFF. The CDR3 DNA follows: TGTGCCAGCAGCAGGGGAGCCACGGACACTGAAGCTTTCTTT.

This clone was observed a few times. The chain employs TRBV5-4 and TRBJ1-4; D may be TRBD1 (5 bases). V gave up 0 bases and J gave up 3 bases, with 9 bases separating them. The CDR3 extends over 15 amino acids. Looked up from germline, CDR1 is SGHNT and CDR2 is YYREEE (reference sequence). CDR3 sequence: CASSLGGTSNEKLFF. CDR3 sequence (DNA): TGTGCCAGCAGCTTGGGGGGGACCTCTAATGAAAAACTGTTTTTT.

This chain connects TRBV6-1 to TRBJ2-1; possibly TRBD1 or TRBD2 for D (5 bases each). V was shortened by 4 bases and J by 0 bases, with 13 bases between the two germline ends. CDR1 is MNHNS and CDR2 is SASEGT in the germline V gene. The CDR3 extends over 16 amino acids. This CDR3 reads CASSGGTDSSYNEQFF. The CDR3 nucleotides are TGTGCCAGCAGTGGAGGGACGGATAGCTCCTACAATGAGCAGTTCTTC.

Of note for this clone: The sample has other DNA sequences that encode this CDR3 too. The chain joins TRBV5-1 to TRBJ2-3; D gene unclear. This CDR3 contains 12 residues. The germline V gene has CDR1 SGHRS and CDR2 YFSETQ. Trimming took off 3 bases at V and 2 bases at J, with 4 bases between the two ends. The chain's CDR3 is CASSYNTDTQYF. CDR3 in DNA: TGCGCCAGCAGCTACAACACAGATACGCAGTATTTT.

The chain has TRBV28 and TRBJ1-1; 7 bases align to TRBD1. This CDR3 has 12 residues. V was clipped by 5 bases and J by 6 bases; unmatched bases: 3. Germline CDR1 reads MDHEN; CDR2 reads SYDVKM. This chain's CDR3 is CASSLQGPEAFF. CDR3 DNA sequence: TGTGCCAGCAGTCTACAGGGGCCTGAAGCTTTCTTT.

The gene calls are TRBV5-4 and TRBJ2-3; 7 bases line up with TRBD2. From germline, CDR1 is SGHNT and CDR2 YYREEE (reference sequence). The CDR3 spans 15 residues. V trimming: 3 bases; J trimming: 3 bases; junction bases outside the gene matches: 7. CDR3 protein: CASSSWTRRTDTQYF. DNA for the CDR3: TGTGCCAGCAGCTCCTGGACTAGAAGGACAGATACGCAGTATTTT.

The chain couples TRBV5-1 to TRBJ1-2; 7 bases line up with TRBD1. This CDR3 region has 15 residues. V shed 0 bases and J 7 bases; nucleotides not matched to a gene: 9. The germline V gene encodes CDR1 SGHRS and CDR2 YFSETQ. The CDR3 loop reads CASSLGDSSQLGYTF. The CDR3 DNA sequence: TGCGCCAGCAGCTTGGGGGACAGCTCCCAGCTTGGCTACACCTTC.

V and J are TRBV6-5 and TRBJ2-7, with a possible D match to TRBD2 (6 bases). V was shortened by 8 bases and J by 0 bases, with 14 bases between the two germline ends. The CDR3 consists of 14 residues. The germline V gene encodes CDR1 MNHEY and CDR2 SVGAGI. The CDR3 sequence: CASGRQEYSYEQYF. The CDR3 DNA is TGTGCCAGCGGGAGGCAGGAGTACTCCTACGAGCAGTACTTC.

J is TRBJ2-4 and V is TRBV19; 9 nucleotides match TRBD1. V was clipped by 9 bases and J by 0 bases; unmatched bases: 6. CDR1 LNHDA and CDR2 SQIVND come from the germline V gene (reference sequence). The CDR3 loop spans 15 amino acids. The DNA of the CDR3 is TGTGCCAGCGAGAACAGGGGGCTAGCCAAAAACATTCAGTACTTC. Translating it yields CASENRGLAKNIQYF.

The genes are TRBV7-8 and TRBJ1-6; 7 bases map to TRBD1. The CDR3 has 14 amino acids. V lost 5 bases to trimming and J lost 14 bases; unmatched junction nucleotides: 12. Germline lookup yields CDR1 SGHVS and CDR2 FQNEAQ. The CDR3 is CASSTTGALIALHF. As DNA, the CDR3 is TGTGCCAGCAGCACAACAGGGGCGCTCATCGCCCTCCACTTT.

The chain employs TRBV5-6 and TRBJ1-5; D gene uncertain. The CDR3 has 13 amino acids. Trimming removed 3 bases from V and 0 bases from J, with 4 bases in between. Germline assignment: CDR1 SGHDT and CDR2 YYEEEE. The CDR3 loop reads CASSWGSNQPQHF. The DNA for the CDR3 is TGTGCCAGCAGCTGGGGTAGCAATCAGCCCCAGCATTTT.

The CDR3 here is CASSLEEGRFTDTQYF. CDR3 sequence (DNA): TGCGCCAGCAGCTTGGAAGAGGGAAGGTTCACAGATACGCAGTATTTT. This chain uses TRBV5-1 with TRBJ2-3, with D perhaps matching TRBD2 (5 bases). The CDR3 runs 16 residues. The germline V gene has CDR1 SGHRS and CDR2 YFSETQ. V shed 0 bases and J shed 2 bases, with 13 bases lying between them. Variable domain in full (rest from reference TRBV5-1 and TRBJ2-3): KAGVTQTPRYLIKTRGQQVTLSCSPISGHRSVSWYQQTPGQGLQFLFEYFSETQRNKGNFPGRFSGRQFSNSRSEMNVSTLELGDSALYLCASSLEEGRFTDTQYFGPGTRLTVL.

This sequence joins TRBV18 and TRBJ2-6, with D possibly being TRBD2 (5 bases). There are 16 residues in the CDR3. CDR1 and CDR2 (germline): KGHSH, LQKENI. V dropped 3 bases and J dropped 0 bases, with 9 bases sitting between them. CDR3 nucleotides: TGTGCCAGCTCACCCGTGAGGGACTCTGGGGCCAACGTCCTGACTTTC. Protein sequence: CASSPVRDSGANVLTF.

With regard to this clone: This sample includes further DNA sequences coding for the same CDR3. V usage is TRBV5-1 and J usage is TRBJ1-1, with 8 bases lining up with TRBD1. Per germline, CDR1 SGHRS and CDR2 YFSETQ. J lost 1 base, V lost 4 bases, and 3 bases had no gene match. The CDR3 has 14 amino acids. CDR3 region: CASSSGQGNTEAFF. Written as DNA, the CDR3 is TGCGCCAGCAGCAGCGGACAGGGGAACACTGAAGCTTTCTTT.

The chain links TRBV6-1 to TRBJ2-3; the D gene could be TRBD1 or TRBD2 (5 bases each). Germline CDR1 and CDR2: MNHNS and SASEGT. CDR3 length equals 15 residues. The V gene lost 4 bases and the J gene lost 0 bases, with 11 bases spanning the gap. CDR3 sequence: CASSGNRDSTDTQYF. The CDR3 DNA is TGTGCCAGCAGTGGCAACCGGGACAGCACAGATACGCAGTATTTT.

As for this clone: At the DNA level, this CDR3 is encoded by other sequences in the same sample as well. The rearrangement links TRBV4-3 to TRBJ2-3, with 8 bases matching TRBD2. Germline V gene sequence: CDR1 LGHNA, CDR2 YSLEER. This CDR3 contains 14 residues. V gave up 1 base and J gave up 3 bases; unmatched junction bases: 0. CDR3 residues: CASSQGGRTDTQYF. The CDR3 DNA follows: TGCGCCAGCAGCCAAGGCGGGAGGACAGATACGCAGTATTTT.

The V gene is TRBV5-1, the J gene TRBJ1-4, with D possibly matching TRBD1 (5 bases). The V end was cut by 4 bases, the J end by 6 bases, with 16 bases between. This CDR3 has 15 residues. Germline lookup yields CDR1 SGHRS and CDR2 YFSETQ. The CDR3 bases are TGCGCCAGCAGCCCCTTCCAGGGAAGGGATGAAAAACTGTTTTTT. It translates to CASSPFQGRDEKLFF.

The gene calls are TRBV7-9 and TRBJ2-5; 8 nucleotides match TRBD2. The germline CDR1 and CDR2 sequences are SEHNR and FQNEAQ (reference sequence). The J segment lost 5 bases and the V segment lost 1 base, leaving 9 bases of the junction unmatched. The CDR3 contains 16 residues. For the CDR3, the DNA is TGTGCCAGCAGCTTAGTCGTTAGCGGGATATGGGAGACCCAGTACTTC. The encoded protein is CASSLVVSGIWETQYF.

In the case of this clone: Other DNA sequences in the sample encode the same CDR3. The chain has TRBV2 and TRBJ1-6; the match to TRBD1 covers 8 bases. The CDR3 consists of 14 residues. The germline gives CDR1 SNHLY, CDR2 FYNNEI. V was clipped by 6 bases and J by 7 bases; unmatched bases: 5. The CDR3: CASSPDRGNSPLHF. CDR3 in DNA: TGTGCCAGCAGCCCAGACAGGGGAAATTCACCCCTCCACTTT.

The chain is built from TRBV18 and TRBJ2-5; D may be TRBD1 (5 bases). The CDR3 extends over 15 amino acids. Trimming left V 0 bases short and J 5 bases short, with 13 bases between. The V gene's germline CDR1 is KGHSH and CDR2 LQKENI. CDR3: CASSPPAGFFETQYF. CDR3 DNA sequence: TGTGCCAGCTCACCACCAGCAGGGTTTTTTGAGACCCAGTACTTC.

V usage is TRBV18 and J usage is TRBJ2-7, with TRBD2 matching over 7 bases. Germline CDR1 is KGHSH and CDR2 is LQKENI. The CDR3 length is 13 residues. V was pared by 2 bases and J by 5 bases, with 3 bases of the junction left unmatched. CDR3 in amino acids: CASSPREGHEQYF. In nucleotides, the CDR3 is TGTGCCAGCTCACCAAGGGAGGGCCACGAGCAGTACTTC.

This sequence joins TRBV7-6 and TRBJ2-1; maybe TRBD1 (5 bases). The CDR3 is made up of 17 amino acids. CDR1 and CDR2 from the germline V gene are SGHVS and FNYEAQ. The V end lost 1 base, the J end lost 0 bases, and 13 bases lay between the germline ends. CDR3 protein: CASSLEGAGNSYNEQFF. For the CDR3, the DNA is TGTGCCAGCAGCTTAGAAGGGGCCGGAAACTCCTACAATGAGCAGTTCTTC.

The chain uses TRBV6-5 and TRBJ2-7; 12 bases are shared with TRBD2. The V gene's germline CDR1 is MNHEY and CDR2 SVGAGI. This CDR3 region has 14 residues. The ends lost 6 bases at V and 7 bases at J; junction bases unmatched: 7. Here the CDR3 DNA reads TGTGCCAGCAGGAACGCCGGACTAGCGGGGGAGCAGTACTTC. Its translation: CASRNAGLAGEQYF.

CDR3 nucleotides: TGTGCCAGCAGCCGATTCGGGTCGGAGGGTTTAGAAAAACTGTTTTTT. This codes for CASSRFGSEGLEKLFF. V and J are TRBV11-2 and TRBJ1-4; D remains ambiguous. The CDR3 has 16 residues. Germline CDR1 and CDR2: SGHAT and FQNNGV. V lost 5 bases and J lost 8, with 21 bases in between.

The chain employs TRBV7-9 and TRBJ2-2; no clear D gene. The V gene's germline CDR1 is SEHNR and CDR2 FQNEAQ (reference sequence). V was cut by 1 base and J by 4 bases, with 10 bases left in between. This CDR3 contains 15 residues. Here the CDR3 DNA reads TGTGCCAGCAGCTTAGACCCCGTAGGCACCGGGGAGCTGTTTTTT. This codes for CASSLDPVGTGELFF.